The 12 T cell receptor beta chains presented below share a single source sample, sequenced in a study of blood T cell repertoires in COVID-19. Only in-frame clones appear in the TCRdb table, and some are missing; sequencing was by immunoSEQ multiplex PCR. The table shows 50,000 to 65,000 clones, with around 76% occurring only once. Sequencing was done on a sample of peripheral blood. The receptors were gathered from a woman aged 55 to 70 with acute or convalescent COVID-19.

The rearrangement links TRBV10-3 to TRBJ2-4; 8 nucleotides match TRBD1. V trimming: 3 bases; J trimming: 3 bases; junction bases outside the gene matches: 10. Per the germline V gene, CDR1 is ENHRY and CDR2 is SYGVKD. The CDR3 is made up of 17 amino acids. In nucleotides, the CDR3 is TGTGCCATCAGTGAATCTCCGGGACAGGTCGTCAAAAACATTCAGTACTTC. Protein sequence: CAISESPGQVVKNIQYF.

This clone was seen more than once but under ten times. The gene calls are TRBV7-9 and TRBJ1-1; D gene uncertain. Deletions cut 3 bases from V and 5 bases from J, with 16 bases between. This CDR3 is built from 15 residues. Per germline, CDR1 SEHNR and CDR2 FQNEAQ (reference sequence). In DNA, the CDR3 is TGTGCCAGCAGCTTTTACGGCGGAGGAGGGACTGAAGCTTTCTTT. It codes for CASSFYGGGGTEAFF.

The rearrangement links TRBV18 to TRBJ1-5; 9 nucleotides agree with TRBD1. V gave up 6 bases and J gave up 6 bases; unmatched junction bases: 9. The CDR3 length is 15 residues. Germline V gene sequence: CDR1 KGHSH, CDR2 LQKENI. The CDR3, as DNA: TGTGCCAGCTCTCAGCCGGACAGGGGCAGTCAGCCCCAGCATTTT. It yields the protein CASSQPDRGSQPQHF.

The chain couples TRBV6-2 or TRBV6-3 to TRBJ1-6; no definite D call. With 2 bases removed from V and 8 bases from J, the gap between germline ends came to 16 bases. This CDR3 region has 16 residues. Germline V gives CDR1 MNHEY, CDR2 SVGEGT. The CDR3 DNA is TGTGCCAGCAGTTACATGTGGGAGGTCCGGGATTCACCCCTCCACTTT. Translation gives CASSYMWEVRDSPLHF.

J is TRBJ1-2 and V is TRBV9; TRBD1 matches 8 bases. Germline CDR1 and CDR2: SGDLS and YYNGEE. The junction had 4 bases not matched to a gene; V was cut back by 4 bases and J by 8 bases. The CDR3 contains 12 residues. CDR3: CASSTRTGGYTF. CDR3 coding DNA: TGTGCCAGCAGCACTCGGACAGGGGGCTACACCTTC.

CDR3 in amino acids: CASSSGQSEAFF. The CDR3 DNA is TGTGCCAGCAGTAGCGGACAGTCTGAAGCTTTCTTT. The chain combines TRBV28 with TRBJ1-1; D perhaps matches TRBD1 (6 bases). Per germline, CDR1 MDHEN and CDR2 SYDVKM. Trimming pared 5 bases from V and 6 bases from J, leaving 10 bases between. The CDR3 covers 12 residues.

This clone has more than one count but fewer than ten. This chain joins TRBV23-1 and TRBJ1-1; 8 bases align to TRBD1. TRBV23-1 is designated an ORF whose function remains uncertain. Losses at the gene ends were 2 bases for V and 10 bases for J; bases not matched to a gene: 9. The CDR3 extends over 14 amino acids. The CDR3 spells CASSQGAGGDGAFF. The DNA for the CDR3 is TGCGCCAGCAGTCAAGGCGCAGGGGGCGATGGAGCTTTCTTT.

The CDR3 region has the DNA TGTGCCATCCGCGCACAGGGGGACACTGAAGCTTTCTTT. This sequence encodes CAIRAQGDTEAFF. This sequence joins TRBV10-3 and TRBJ1-1; 8 bases map to TRBD1. Trimming took 8 bases from V and 3 from J; bases not matched to a gene: 5. Germline V CDR1 and CDR2: ENHRY, SYGVKD. This CDR3 comprises 13 residues.

This rearrangement joins TRBV29-1 to TRBJ1-2; 8 bases align to TRBD1. The germline gives CDR1 SQVTM, CDR2 ANQGSEA. The trim removed 3 bases at V and 7 bases at J, leaving 10 bases unmatched. The CDR3 contains 14 residues. CDR3 amino acids: CSVDHPGTGSGYTF. For the CDR3, the DNA is TGCAGCGTTGACCACCCAGGGACAGGCAGTGGCTACACCTTC. The full variable domain, its missing parts supplied by reference TRBV29-1 and TRBJ1-2, is SAVISQKPSRDICQRGTSLTIQCQVDSQVTMMFWYRQQPGQSLTLIATANQGSEATYESGFVIDKFPISRPNLTFSTLTVSNMSPEDSSIYLCSVDHPGTGSGYTFGSGTRLTVV.

The chain joins TRBV4-1 to TRBJ2-7; no clear D. V was clipped by 6 bases and J by 2 bases, with 14 bases between them. The CDR3 spans 14 residues. Germline lookup yields CDR1 MGHRA and CDR2 YSYEKL. The CDR3, as DNA: TGCGCCAGCAGTGAAGTCACGAGAACCTACGAGCAGTACTTC. It yields the protein CASSEVTRTYEQYF.

This clone was picked up one time. The chain joins TRBV30 to TRBJ1-6, with D possibly being TRBD1 (5 bases). The CDR3 is 19 amino acids. Trimming cost V 0 bases and J 1 base, with 19 bases left between them. CDR1 is GTSNPN and CDR2 is SVGIG in the germline V gene (reference sequence). CDR3 sequence reads: CAWSVPASRGKSYNSPLHF. CDR3 in DNA: TGTGCCTGGAGTGTACCAGCTAGCCGGGGGAAGTCCTATAATTCACCCCTCCACTTT.

The rearrangement joins TRBV4-1 to TRBJ2-3; possibly TRBD2 for D (6 bases). The germline CDR1 and CDR2 sequences are MGHRA and YSYEKL. This CDR3 comprises 16 residues. Trimming removed 0 bases from V and 2 bases from J, with 12 bases in between. The CDR3 is CASSQDPGGLTDTQYF. The CDR3 DNA reads as TGCGCCAGCAGCCAAGATCCCGGGGGACTCACAGATACGCAGTATTTT.